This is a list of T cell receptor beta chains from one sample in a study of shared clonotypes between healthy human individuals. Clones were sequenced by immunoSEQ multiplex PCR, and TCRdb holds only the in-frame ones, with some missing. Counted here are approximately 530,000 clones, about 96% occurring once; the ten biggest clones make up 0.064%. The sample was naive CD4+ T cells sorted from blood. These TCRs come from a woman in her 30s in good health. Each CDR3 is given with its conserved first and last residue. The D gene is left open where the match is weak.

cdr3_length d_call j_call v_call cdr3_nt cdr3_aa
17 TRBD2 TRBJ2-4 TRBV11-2 TGTGCCAGCAGTAAGGTAGCGGGAGGGCTAGCCAAAAACATTCAGTACTTC CASSKVAGGLAKNIQYF
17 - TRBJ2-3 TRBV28 TGTGCCAGCAGTTCCGGACTTCTTTTAGCCAACACAGATACGCAGTATTTT CASSSGLLLANTDTQYF
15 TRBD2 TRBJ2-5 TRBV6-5 TGTGCCAGCAGGACGGGACTAGCGGGGCAAGAGACCCAGTACTTC CASRTGLAGQETQYF
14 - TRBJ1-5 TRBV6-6 TGTGCCAGCAGCCCCACAGGGCGGAATCAGCCCCAGCATTTT CASSPTGRNQPQHF
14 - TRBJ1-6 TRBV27 TGTGCCAGCAGTTTGTCGGGTGAGAATTCACCCCTCCACTTT CASSLSGENSPLHF
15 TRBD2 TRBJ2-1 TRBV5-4 TGTGCCAGCAGCCCCGGGACTAGCGTAGCTAATGAGCAGTTCTTC CASSPGTSVANEQFF
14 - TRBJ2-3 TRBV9 TGTGCCAGCACCGCCGGTGCGGGGACTGATACGCAGTATTTT CASTAGAGTDTQYF
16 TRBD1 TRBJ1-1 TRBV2 TGTGCCAGCAGTGAAGCGCTGCAGACAGGGGGCACTGAAGCTTTCTTT CASSEALQTGGTEAFF
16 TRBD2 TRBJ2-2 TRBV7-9 TGTGCCAGCAGCACCTTAGCGGGATTCGGCACCGGGGAGCTGTTTTTT CASSTLAGFGTGELFF
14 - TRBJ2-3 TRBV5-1 TGCGCCAGCAGCTTGAGTTCGTTGGCAGATACGCAGTATTTT CASSLSSLADTQYF
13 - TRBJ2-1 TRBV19 TGTGCCAGTAGTATAGATCGGGGGAGTGAGCAGTTCTTC CASSIDRGSEQFF
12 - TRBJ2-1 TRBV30 TGTGCCTGGAGTGTAGGGCCTACAGAGCAGTTCTTC CAWSVGPTEQFF
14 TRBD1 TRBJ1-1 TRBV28 TGTGCCAGCAGCAAGAACAGGGGTTTCACTGAAGCTTTCTTT CASSKNRGFTEAFF
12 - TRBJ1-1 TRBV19 TGTGCCAGTAGTATCTTCGGCACTGAAGCTTTCTTT CASSIFGTEAFF